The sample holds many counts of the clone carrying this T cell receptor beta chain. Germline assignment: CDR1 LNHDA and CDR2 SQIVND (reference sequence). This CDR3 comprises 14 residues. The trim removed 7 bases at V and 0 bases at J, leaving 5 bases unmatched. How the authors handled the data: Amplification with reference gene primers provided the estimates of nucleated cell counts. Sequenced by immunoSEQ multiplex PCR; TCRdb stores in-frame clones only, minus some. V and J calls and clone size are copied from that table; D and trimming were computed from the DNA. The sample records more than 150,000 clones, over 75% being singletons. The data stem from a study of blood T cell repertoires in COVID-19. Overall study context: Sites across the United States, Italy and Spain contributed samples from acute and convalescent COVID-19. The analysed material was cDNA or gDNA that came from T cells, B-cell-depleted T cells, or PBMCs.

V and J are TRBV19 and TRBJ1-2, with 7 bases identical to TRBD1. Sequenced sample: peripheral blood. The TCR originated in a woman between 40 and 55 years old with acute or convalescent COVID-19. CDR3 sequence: CASTGTASNYGYTF. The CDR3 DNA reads TGTGCCAGTACCGGGACAGCTTCTAACTATGGCTACACCTTC.